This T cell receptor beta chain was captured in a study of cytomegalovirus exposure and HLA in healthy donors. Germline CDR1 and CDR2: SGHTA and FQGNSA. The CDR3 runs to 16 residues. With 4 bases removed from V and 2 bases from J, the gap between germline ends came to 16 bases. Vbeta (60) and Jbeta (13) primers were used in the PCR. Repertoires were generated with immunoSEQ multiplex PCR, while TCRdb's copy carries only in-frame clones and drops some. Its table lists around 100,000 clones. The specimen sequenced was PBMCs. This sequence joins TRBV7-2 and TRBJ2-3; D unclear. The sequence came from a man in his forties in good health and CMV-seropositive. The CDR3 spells CASSSQKLFYTDTQYF. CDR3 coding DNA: TGTGCCAGCAGCTCCCAAAAATTGTTCTACACAGATACGCAGTATTTT.